This T cell receptor beta chain emerged from a study of cytomegalovirus exposure and HLA in healthy donors. Turning to the study itself: Researchers found that roughly 80% of about 400 genotyped donors fell within the Caucasian-associated ancestry cluster.

In regard to this clone: Its antigen remains unidentified.

Trimming took 0 bases from V and 5 from J; bases not matched to a gene: 4. Germline V gene sequence: CDR1 SGDLS, CDR2 YYNGEE. The CDR3 is 14 residues long. Study conclusions and caveats: Later work associated 17,000 or so TCR beta sequences with HLA alleles at 0.05 false discovery rate.

In the PCR, 60 Vbeta and 13 Jbeta primers were used. Assay used: immunoSEQ multiplex PCR; TCRdb lists only in-frame clones, some missing. The listing records 180,000 or so clones. The rearrangement uses TRBV9 and TRBJ2-7; 8 nucleotides line up with TRBD2. The source of this sequence is a woman under 30 in good health and CMV-seropositive. What was sequenced was PBMCs. As DNA, the CDR3 is TGTGCCAGCAGCGTAGTAGGTAGCGGGGACGAGCAGTACTTC. The encoded protein is CASSVVGSGDEQYF.